The sequence of this T cell receptor (beta chain) was determined in a study of T cell repertoires in cytomegalovirus infection. Overall study context: CMV infection and matching HLA type were both indicated by public TCR beta signatures. Notes on the study in general: Cumulative public TCR beta family frequency identified carriers of CMV plus the relevant HLA. Dominant in the ex vivo response were TCR beta clonotypes restricted by HLA-C and specific for CMV.

As concerns this clonotype: Antigen: not known.

TCRdb reanalysed the reads using MiXCR and keeps one entry per CDR3 protein. This table has fewer than 300,000 distinct CDR3 sequences, roughly 26% appearing once. Between the trimmed V and J ends, which lost 5 bases and 0 bases, there was a span of 23 bases. Germline-derived CDR1 and CDR2 are SNHLY and FYNNEI. The CDR3 has 19 residues. Sequenced input: PBMCs. The receptor comes from a human donor in good health (CMV status not recorded). Some clones in this sample may be carry-over from other donors' samples. The chain uses TRBV2 and TRBJ1-3; tentatively, D is TRBD1 (6 bases). As DNA, the CDR3 is TGTGCCAGCAGTCCGACAGGATCTTTCGGGACACCCTCTGGAAACACCATATATTTT. Translated: CASSPTGSFGTPSGNTIYF.